The 2 T cell receptor beta chains given below trace back to one sample, sequenced in a study of cytomegalovirus exposure and HLA in healthy donors. The PCR was carried out with 60 Vbeta primers and 13 Jbeta primers. Method: immunoSEQ multiplex PCR; TCRdb's copy keeps in-frame clones and lacks some. Among some 90,000 clones listed, roughly 73% were seen once. The sequencing input was PBMCs. The source of these receptors is a boy younger than 18 in good health and CMV-seronegative.

The chain has TRBV29-1 and TRBJ2-3; 8 bases align to TRBD2. This CDR3 spans 12 amino acids. The germline V gene encodes CDR1 SQVTM and CDR2 ANQGSEA. Trimming cost V 6 bases and J 9 bases; bases outside gene matches: 8. The CDR3 protein is CSVDPGLETQYF. DNA of the CDR3: TGCAGCGTAGACCCGGGACTAGAGACGCAGTATTTT.

In its sample, this clone was seen a few times. The chain joins TRBV29-1 to TRBJ2-7; D may be TRBD2 (6 bases). V dropped 4 bases and J dropped 2 bases, with 12 bases sitting between them. The CDR3 contains 13 residues. CDR1 is SQVTM and CDR2 is ANQGSEA in the germline V gene. CDR3 in amino acids: CSVARGTPYEQYF. The CDR3 DNA reads TGCAGCGTTGCTCGGGGGACCCCCTACGAGCAGTACTTC.